This T cell receptor beta chain emerged from a study of cytomegalovirus exposure and HLA in healthy donors (dated by TCRdb to between 2016 and 2019). About the investigation overall: An earlier analysis of some 600 of the donors reported roughly 300 Gb of sequence data and 117 million unique TCR beta sequences obtained from 150 million to 200 million T cells. High-throughput TCR immunosequencing, statistical association of individual TCRs with disease status, and machine learning were combined to predict cytomegalovirus infection status. An early release covering 500 to 750 HLA-typed donors comprised approximately 300 gigabases of sequencing data and 65 million to 100 million unique TCR sequences. About five DR-DQ haplotypes were treated as single units for association and clustering because of strong linkage in the cohort. Of the 300 to 450 genotyped donors, 80% to 90% were placed in the genetic ancestry cluster associated with self-reported Caucasian donors. An earlier analysis of around 640 of the donors used high-throughput TCR beta sequencing to judge whether each TCR beta V gene segment behaved as functional or pseudogenic. The T cell repertoires of under 700 subjects were profiled by immunosequencing and related to cytomegalovirus serostatus. Across some 400 genotyped donors of the cohort, an average of about 220,000 unique TCR beta nucleotide sequences per donor were sequenced, and roughly 17% of those sequences were non-productive. Along with the approximately 700-subject first cohort, a separate validation cohort of some 130 different subjects was used. The study was designed to test whether signatures of past pathogen exposure could be identified by cataloging public T cell receptors. A later genetic analysis took genome-wide SNP genotypes for about three fifths of the roughly 670 donors and used that subset as a discovery cohort. HLA typing covered class I and class II loci at four-digit resolution. Typing coverage varied by locus: about 629-630 donors for A, B, C, DRB1 and DQB1; roughly 560 for DQA1; 600 to 610 for DPA1; 400 to 480 for DPB1. In the later analysis, no new phenotypic data were used to find candidate immune exposures; instead, reliance was placed on TCR beta sequences and their occurrence across donors. A later analysis re-examined previously published TCR beta repertoires from several hundred donors and added high-resolution HLA genotyping to investigate patterns of TCR occurrence. Alongside the repertoire data, information on donor age, sex, ethnicity and CMV serostatus was compiled. Every repertoire in the discovery cohort had been generated on one and the same sequencing platform.

With respect to this clone: It lacks a known antigen. No much larger clonotype is one base removed from it; base qualities were not supplied.

The cohort comprised around 700 healthy bone marrow donors. Cohort members were all nominally healthy when sampled, although unrecorded immune exposures were likely present. The donor tested CMV seropositive, placing the donor among the 290 or so seropositive members of the cohort. Every donor gave a peripheral blood sample, and the peripheral blood mononuclear cells from that sample were used for TCR beta sequencing. Genomic DNA extraction from the blood cell samples was performed with the Qiagen DNeasy Blood Extraction Kit. Library creation used the immunoSEQ multiplex PCR assay. The multiplex PCR relied on a mix of 60 forward primers for TCR Vbeta segments and 13 reverse primers for TCR Jbeta segments. The CDR3 region of rearranged TCR beta genes was amplified from genomic DNA with a multiplex PCR assay. On the Illumina HiSeq System, the amplified TCR beta libraries were sequenced as 87-base-pair reads. Concerning the study's data processing: A later analysis tallied roughly 76 million unique TCR beta chains across the 600 to 700 repertoires, and approximately 12 million of those chains were shared by two or more donors. To remove PCR and sequencing errors, raw reads were error-corrected and collapsed into unique sequences using a nearest-neighbor algorithm that merged closely related sequences. To assign V, D and J gene segments, CDR3 sequences were aligned to IMGT reference sequences. For a sequence to be retained, at least a six-nucleotide match to both a V gene segment and a J gene segment was required. A rearrangement counted as productive if the CDR3 had no stop codons and remained in frame with V and J, and every other rearrangement counted as non-productive. Following IMGT convention, CDR3 was defined as the stretch from the second conserved V-encoded cysteine to the conserved J-encoded phenylalanine. In an earlier analysis of more than 550 of the donors, sequences lacking an unambiguous match to a single V gene segment were excluded. An earlier analysis of approximately 590 of the donors called V segments functional above 56.7% productive rearrangements and segregating when the between-donor standard deviation exceeded 5%. A statistical classification framework was developed to diagnose cytomegalovirus status using the catalog of TCR beta chain sequences. V and J gene assignment, in a later analysis, came from comparing TCR nucleotide sequences with IMGT/GENE-DB human TR gene sequences. A later analysis assigned CDR3 sequences and most-parsimonious VDJ recombination scenarios with the TCRdist pipeline. A later analysis defined each TCR beta chain by its CDR3 amino acid sequence plus V-gene family, and excluded reads lacking a unique V-gene family. As a way to deal with suspected cross-contamination and a sequencing artifact, a later analysis dropped more than 500 nucleotide sequences that were highly shared and had low generation probability. In a later analysis, a clonal expansion index for each public chain was calculated from normalized within-repertoire ranks of inferred template counts. In a later analysis, generation probabilities were computed with a VDJ recombination model fitted to out-of-frame rearrangements, and the resulting probabilities were checked against IGoR. In a later analysis, hypergeometric tests were used to score TCR-TCR, TCR-HLA and TCR-CMV co-occurrence, with a repertoire-size bias correction applied to TCR pairs. In a later analysis, false discovery rates were estimated by permuting HLA or CMV assignments 20 times. A later analysis grouped co-occurring TCRs with DBSCAN, adding TCRdist sequence similarity when clustering within HLA-allele-positive subsets. Repertoires with fewer than 30,000 or more than 120,000 public chains were left out of co-occurrence clustering, as were a handful of repertoires with anomalous nucleotide sharing. TCRdb took over this immuneACCESS table, retaining in-frame rearrangements with V and J assigned. Such tables are incomplete; in checked studies, under half of the missing clones stem from an unresolved V gene, and the remainder is unexplained. The V and J calls and clone size come from that table; D and trimming were worked out from the DNA. Across this sample there are some 200,000 clones, with around 78% seen only once. In total, the top ten clones hold about 1.9% of the sample.

V loses 4 bases of germline sequence and J loses 0 bases, and the interval between the two ends is 16 bases. According to the germline V gene (reference sequence), CDR1 reads GTSNPN and CDR2 reads SVGIG. Measured from the cysteine to the phenylalanine, the CDR3 is 16 residues long. Only the CDR3 DNA stays, 48 bases, in frame from base 1. Study-level results and caveats: An earlier analysis of approximately 540 of the donors showed that most TCR beta V segments appeared in productive rearrangements either about 87% or about 30% of the time, which broadly matched IMGT annotations. Roughly 15 rarely observed V segments, including chromosome 9 orphons, were excluded from the earlier analysis of about 500 of the donors because counts were too low. Several of the top co-occurrence clusters appeared to be linked to parvovirus B19, influenza, CMV and Epstein-Barr virus, according to a later analysis. In a later analysis, HLA-associated TCR beta chains were found to be more clonally expanded and to have lower generation probabilities than equally common non-associated chains. The cohort was sequenced for TCR beta chains only, and without alpha or paired-chain data the features that could be detected were limited. When HLA alleles, especially DR and DQ, strongly co-occurred, TCR associations were difficult to assign to individual alleles. Sequencing depth was assumed to be roughly uniform across donors in the presence/absence analyses, though that assumption may not hold. The authors suggested that the approach could potentially be generalized to other disease states and immunological phenotypes. Correlated functional status among segregating V segments might be attributable to linkage disequilibrium, but an unknown experimental factor could not be ruled out. The study gave a list of over 150 TCR beta chains associated with cytomegalovirus. A further reported finding was that TCR beta sequences accurately predicted the HLA-A and HLA-B alleles for most subjects in the first cohort. For the cohort, immune exposure information was limited to CMV serostatus. Specific HLA alleles were associated with roughly 17,000 TCR beta sequences at a false discovery rate of 0.05 in a later analysis. According to a later analysis, TCR association rates differed among HLA loci, with DRB1 alleles showing the most associated TCRs and HLA-C alleles showing the fewest. According to a later genetic analysis, donors in an Asian-associated ancestry cluster had fewer N-insertions in productive TCRs than the approximately 650-donor mean. A cluster of highly shared sequence variants was judged likely to represent a technical artifact of the sequencing pipeline. Most TCR sequences were seen in very few donors, while some public TCRs were found in many individuals. Most CMV-associated TCR beta chains appeared to be HLA-restricted in a later analysis, and the HLA associations seemed to be driven largely by CMV exposure. In vitro tests confirmed that a few of the cytomegalovirus-associated TCR beta chains recognize cytomegalovirus antigens. Some IMGT-functional V segments, including TRBV6-2 and TRBV6-3, could not be told apart with the 87-base-pair reads, so those segments were excluded. Cytomegalovirus status was reported to be diagnosed by the classifier with high specificity and sensitivity in both the original and validation cohorts. A later genetic analysis associated a missense DCLRE1C variant with V-gene and J-gene trimming of TCR beta chains, and an independent cohort replicated the association. Because HLA typing was unavailable for some donors at each locus, only the typed subset was used in association tests.

The rearrangement combines TRBV30 with TRBJ1-5; TRBD1 is a weak D gene call, 5 bases matching. This TCR was recovered from a woman in her thirties in good health and CMV-seropositive. The sequencing sample was made of PBMCs. The CDR3 region: CAWITGMNHSNQPQHF. The nucleotides read TGTGCCTGGATAACAGGTATGAATCATAGCAATCAGCCCCAGCATTTT.